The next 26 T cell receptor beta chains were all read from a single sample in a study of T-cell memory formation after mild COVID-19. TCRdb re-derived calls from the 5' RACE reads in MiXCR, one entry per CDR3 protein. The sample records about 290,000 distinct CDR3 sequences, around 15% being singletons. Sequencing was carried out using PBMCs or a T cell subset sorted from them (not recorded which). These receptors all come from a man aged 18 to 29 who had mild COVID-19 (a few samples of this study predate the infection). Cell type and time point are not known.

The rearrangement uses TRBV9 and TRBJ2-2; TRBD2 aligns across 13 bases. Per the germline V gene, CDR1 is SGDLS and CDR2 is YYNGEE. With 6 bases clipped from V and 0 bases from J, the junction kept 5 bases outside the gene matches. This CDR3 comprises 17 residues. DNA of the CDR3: TGTGCCAGCACCCCTGGACTAGCGGGGGCGAACACCGGGGAGCTGTTTTTT. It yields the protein CASTPGLAGANTGELFF.

DNA for the CDR3: TGTGCCAGCAGACCCAGGACAGGATCAAGGGGAGCTTTCTTT. Its protein product is CASRPRTGSRGAFF. The chain carries TRBV12-3 or TRBV12-4 and TRBJ1-1, with 7 bases fitting TRBD1. The CDR3 contains 14 residues. Trimming at V came to 6 bases and at J to 10 bases, leaving 14 bases not matched to a gene.

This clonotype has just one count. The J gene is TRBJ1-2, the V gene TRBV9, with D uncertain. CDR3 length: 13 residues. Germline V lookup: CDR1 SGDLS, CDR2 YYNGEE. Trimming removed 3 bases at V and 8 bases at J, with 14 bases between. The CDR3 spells CASSESLIQGYTF. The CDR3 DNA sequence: TGTGCCAGCAGCGAGTCCTTGATTCAAGGCTACACCTTC.

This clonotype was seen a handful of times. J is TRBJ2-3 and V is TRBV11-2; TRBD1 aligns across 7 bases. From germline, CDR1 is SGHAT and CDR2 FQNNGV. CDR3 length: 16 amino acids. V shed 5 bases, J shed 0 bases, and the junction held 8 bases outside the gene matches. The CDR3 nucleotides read TGTGCCAGCAGCCCCAGACAGGGAGCCAGCACAGATACGCAGTATTTT. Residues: CASSPRQGASTDTQYF.

The CDR3 reads CASSLLTAGELFF. The CDR3 bases are TGTGCCAGCAGTTTATTGACCGCCGGGGAGCTGTTTTTT. The genes are TRBV28 and TRBJ2-2; D call uncertain. Looked up from germline, CDR1 is MDHEN and CDR2 is SYDVKM. The CDR3 is 13 amino acids. The V end lost 1 base, the J end lost 6 bases, and 6 bases lay between the germline ends.

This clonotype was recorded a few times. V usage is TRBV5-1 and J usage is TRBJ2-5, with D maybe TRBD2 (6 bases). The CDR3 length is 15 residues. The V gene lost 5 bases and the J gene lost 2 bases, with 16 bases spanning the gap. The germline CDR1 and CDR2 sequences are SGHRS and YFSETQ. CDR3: CASRGTGGIQETQYF. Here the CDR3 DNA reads TGCGCCAGCAGGGGAACCGGGGGAATTCAAGAGACCCAGTACTTC.

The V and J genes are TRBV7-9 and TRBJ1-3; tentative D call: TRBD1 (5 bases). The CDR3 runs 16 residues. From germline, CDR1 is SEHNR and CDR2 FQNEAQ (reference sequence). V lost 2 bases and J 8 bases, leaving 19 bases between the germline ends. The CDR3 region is CASSLTPGQAVHTIYF. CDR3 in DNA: TGTGCCAGCAGCTTAACCCCGGGGCAGGCGGTGCACACCATATATTTT.

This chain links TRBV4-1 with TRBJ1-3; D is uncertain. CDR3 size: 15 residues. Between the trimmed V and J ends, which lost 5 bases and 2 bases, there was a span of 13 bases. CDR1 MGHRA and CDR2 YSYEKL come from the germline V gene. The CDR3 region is CASSGSQEPGNTIYF. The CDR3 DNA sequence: TGCGCCAGCAGCGGTTCGCAGGAACCTGGAAACACCATATATTTT.

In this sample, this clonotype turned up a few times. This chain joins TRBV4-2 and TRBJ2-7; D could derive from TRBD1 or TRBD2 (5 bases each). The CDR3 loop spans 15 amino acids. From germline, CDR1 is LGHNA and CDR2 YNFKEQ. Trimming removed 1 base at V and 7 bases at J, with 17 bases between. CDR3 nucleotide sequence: TGTGCCAGCAGCCAAGCCTCCGGGGCCCTTGGGGAGCAGTACTTC. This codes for CASSQASGALGEQYF.

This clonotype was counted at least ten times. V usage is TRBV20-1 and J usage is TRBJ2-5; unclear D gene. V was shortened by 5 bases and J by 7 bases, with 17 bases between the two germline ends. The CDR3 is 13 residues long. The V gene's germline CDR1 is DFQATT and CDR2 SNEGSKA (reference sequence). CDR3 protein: CSARVSAIGTQYF. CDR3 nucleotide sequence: TGCAGTGCTCGGGTCTCGGCAATAGGGACCCAGTACTTC.

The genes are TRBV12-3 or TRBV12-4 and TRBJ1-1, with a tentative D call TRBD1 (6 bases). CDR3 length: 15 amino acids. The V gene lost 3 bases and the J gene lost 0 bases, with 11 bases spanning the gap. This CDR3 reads CASSLQGLVNTEAFF. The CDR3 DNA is TGTGCCAGCAGTTTGCAGGGGTTAGTGAACACTGAAGCTTTCTTT.

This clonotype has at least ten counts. The CDR3 protein is CASTQGGHLYEQYF. The CDR3 DNA sequence: TGTGCCAGCACTCAGGGGGGACACCTATACGAGCAGTACTTC. This sequence joins TRBV2 and TRBJ2-7; tentative D call: TRBD1 (7 bases). The CDR3 extends over 14 amino acids. V lost 7 bases and J 4 bases, leaving 17 bases between the germline ends. Germline V lookup: CDR1 SNHLY, CDR2 FYNNEI.

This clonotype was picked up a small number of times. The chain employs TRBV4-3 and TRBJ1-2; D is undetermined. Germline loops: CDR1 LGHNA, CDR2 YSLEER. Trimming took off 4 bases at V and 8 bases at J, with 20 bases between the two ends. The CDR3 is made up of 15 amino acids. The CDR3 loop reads CASSPDRSGLYGYTF. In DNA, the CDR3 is TGCGCCAGCAGCCCAGATCGGTCCGGTTTGTACGGCTACACCTTC.

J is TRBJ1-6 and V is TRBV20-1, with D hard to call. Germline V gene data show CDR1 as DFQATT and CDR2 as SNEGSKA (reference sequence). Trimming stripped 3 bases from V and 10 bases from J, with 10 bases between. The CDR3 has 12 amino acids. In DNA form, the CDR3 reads TGCAGTGCTAGTTATCAGACCTCACCCCTCCACTTT. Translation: CSASYQTSPLHF.

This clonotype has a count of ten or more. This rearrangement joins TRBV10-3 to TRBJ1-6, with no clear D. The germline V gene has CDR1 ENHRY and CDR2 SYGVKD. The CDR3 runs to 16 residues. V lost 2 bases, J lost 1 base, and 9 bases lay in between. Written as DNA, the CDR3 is TGTGCCATCAGTGAGAGATCTGGGTCCTATAATTCACCCCTCCACTTT. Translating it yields CAISERSGSYNSPLHF.

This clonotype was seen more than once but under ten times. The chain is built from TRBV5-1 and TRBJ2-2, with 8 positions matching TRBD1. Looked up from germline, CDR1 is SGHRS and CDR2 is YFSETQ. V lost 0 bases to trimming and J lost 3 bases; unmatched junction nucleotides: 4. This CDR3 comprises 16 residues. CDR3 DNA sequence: TGCGCCAGCAGCTTGGGGACAGGGACGCACACCGGGGAGCTGTTTTTT. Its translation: CASSLGTGTHTGELFF.

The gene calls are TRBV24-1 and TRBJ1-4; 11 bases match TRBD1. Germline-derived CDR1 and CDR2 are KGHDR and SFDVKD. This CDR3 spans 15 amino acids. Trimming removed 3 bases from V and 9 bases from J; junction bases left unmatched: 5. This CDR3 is CATSDPDRGLKKLFF. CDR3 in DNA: TGTGCCACCAGTGATCCGGACAGGGGGCTTAAAAAACTGTTTTTT.

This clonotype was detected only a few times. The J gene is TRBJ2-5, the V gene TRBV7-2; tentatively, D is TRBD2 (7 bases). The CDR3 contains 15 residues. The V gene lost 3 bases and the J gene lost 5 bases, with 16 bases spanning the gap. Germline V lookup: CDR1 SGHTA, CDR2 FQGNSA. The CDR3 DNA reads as TGTGCCAGCAGCTTTCAACGGGGGGCTGGGGAGACCCAGTACTTC. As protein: CASSFQRGAGETQYF.

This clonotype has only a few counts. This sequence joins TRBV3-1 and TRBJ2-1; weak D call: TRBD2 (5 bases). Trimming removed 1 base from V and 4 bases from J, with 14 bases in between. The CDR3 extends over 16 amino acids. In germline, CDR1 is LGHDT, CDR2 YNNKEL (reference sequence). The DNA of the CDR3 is TGTGCCAGCAGCCAAGGATCCGGGGTCGGATACAATGAGCAGTTCTTC. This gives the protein CASSQGSGVGYNEQFF.

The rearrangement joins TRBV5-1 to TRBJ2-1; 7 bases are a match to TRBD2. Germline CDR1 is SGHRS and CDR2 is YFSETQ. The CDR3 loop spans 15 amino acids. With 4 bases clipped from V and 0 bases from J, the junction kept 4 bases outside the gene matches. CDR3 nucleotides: TGCGCCAGCAGCGACGGGGGGTTCTCCTACAATGAGCAGTTCTTC. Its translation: CASSDGGFSYNEQFF.

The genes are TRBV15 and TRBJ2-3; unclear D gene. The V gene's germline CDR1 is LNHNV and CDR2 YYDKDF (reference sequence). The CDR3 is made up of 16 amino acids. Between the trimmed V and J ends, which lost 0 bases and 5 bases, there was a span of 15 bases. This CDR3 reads CATSRDLWVSEDTQYF. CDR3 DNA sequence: TGTGCCACCAGCAGAGATCTGTGGGTTTCGGAAGATACGCAGTATTTT. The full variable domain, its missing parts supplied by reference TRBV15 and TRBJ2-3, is DAMVIQNPRYQVTQFGKPVTLSCSQTLNHNVMYWYQQKSSQAPKLLFHYYDKDFNNEADTPDNFQSRRPNTSFCFLDIRSPGLGDTAMYLCATSRDLWVSEDTQYFGPGTRLTVL.

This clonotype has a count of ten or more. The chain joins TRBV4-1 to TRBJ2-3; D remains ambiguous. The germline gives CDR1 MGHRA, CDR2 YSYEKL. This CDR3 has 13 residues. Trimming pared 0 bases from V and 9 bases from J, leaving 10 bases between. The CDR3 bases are TGCGCCAGCAGCCAAGATCCGCAAGCCACGCAGTATTTT. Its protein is CASSQDPQATQYF.

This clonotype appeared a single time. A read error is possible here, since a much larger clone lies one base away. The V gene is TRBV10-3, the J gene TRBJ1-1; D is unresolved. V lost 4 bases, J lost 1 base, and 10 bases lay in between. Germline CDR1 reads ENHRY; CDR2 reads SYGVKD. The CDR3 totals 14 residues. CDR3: CAISGRVGNTEAFF. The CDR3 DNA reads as TGTGCCATCAGTGGAAGGGTGGGGAACACTGAAGCTTTCTTT.

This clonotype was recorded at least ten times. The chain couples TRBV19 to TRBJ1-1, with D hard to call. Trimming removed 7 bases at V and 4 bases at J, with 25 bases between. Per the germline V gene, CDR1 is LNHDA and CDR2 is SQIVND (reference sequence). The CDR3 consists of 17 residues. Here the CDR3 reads CASKSSGLVFGGTEAFF. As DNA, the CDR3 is TGTGCCAGTAAGAGTTCCGGGCTGGTTTTTGGTGGCACTGAAGCTTTCTTT.

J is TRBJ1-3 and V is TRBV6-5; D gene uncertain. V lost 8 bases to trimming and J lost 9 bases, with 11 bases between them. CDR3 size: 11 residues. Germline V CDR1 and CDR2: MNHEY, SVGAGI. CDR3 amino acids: CASFSGRTIYF. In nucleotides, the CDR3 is TGTGCCAGCTTCAGCGGACGCACCATATATTTT.

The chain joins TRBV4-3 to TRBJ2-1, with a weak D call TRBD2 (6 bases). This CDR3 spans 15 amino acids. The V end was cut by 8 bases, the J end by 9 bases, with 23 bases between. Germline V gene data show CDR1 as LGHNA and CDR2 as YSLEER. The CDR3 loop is CASAILGRGVREQFF. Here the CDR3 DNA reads TGCGCCAGCGCCATATTGGGGCGGGGAGTGCGTGAGCAGTTCTTC.